The clone carrying this T cell receptor (beta chain) has only a few counts. Its target is unknown. The CDR3 has 13 residues. Trimming removed 5 bases from V and 5 bases from J, with 9 bases in between. The data derive from a study of lung T cells in sarcoidosis with Löfgren's syndrome. Study summary: Analyses focused on Löfgren's syndrome patients. Overall study findings and caveats: Löfgren's syndrome patients reportedly showed greatest TRAV12-1 and TRBV2 expansion versus controls. Multiple Löfgren's syndrome patients reportedly shared TRAV12-1 and TRBV2 CDR3 motifs, suggesting public CD4+ TCRs. Paired TRAV12-1/TRBV2 TCRs showed CDR3 homology and preferential pairing.

MiXCR was run by TCRdb on the reads, yielding one entry per CDR3 protein. Among 58,000 or so distinct CDR3 sequences listed, roughly 20% were seen once. This TCR was recovered from a human donor with sarcoidosis (Löfgren's syndrome or another form), or a control subject (not recorded which). The sequenced sample consisted of CD4+ T cells from PBMCs. This chain connects TRBV12-3 or TRBV12-4 to TRBJ1-4; D not resolved. CDR3 residues: CASSPGWNEKLFF. The CDR3 DNA reads TGTGCCAGCAGTCCGGGCTGGAATGAAAAACTGTTTTTT.